This TCR beta chain was identified in a study of graft-versus-host responses after intestinal transplantation. About the study: Each of the recipients got a multivisceral, liver-intestinal, or isolated intestinal transplant. Induction with anti-thymocyte globulin, then tacrolimus and steroids for around three years, was given to all recipients.

The CDR3 has 15 residues. Germline V gene lookup returns CDR1 MNHEY and CDR2 SMNVEV (reference sequence). V lost 7 bases, J lost 2 bases, and 17 bases lay in between. Broader study findings: Early HvG declines after transplant were associated with peak circulating GvH clone levels. Some patients had graft-donor T cell macrochimerism. In their allografts, the ratios of graft-versus-host to host-versus-graft T cell clones were high.

Repertoires were generated with immunoSEQ multiplex PCR, while TCRdb's copy carries only in-frame clones and drops some. The sample lists about 120,000 clones; just over 90% were seen once. As for this clone: The antigen is unknown.

The TCR comes from a human donor who received an intestinal transplant. The genes are TRBV27 and TRBJ1-1; TRBD1 is a possible D gene (5 bases). This sample comprised unstimulated CD4+ T cells sorted from spleen or lymph node cells, obtained before intestinal transplant. The CDR3 coding sequence is TGTGCCAGCAAGGGGTGGGGCAGAACTAACACTGAAGCTTTCTTT. Translating gives CASKGWGRTNTEAFF.